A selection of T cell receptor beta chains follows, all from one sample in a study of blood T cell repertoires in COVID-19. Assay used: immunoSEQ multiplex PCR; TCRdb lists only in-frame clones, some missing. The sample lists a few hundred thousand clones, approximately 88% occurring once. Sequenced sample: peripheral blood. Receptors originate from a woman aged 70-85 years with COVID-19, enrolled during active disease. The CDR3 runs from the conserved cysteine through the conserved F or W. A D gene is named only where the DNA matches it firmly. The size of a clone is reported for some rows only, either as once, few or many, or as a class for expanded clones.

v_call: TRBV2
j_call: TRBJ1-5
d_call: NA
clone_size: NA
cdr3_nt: TGTGCCAGCAAACGGGATAGCAATCAGCCCCAGCATTTT
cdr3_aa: CASKRDSNQPQHF

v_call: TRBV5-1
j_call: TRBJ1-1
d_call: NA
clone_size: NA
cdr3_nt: TGCGCCAGCAGCCCAACCGACAGCCATGAAGCTTTCTTT
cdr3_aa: CASSPTDSHEAFF

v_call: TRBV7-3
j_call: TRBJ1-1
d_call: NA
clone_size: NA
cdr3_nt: TGTGCCAGCAGCGCGGACAGGAACACTGAAGCTTTCTTT
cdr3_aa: CASSADRNTEAFF

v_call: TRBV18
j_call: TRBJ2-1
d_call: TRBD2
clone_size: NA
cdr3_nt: TGTGCCAGCTCACCAGGCGTCCTAGCGGGCTCCTACAATGAGCAGTTCTTC
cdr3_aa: CASSPGVLAGSYNEQFF

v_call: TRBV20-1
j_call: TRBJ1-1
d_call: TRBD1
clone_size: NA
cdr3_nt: TGCAGTGCTAGTCCAGTAACAGGGGAATGGATGAACACTGAAGCTTTCTTT
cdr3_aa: CSASPVTGEWMNTEAFF

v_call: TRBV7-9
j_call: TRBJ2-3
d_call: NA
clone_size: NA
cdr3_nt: TGTGCCAGCAGCTCCGGGGCAGGGGTCTCAGATACGCAGTATTTT
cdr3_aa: CASSSGAGVSDTQYF

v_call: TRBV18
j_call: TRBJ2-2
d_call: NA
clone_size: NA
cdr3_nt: TGTGCCAGCTCACCGCGTCTGGCGAACACCGGGGAGCTGTTTTTT
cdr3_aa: CASSPRLANTGELFF

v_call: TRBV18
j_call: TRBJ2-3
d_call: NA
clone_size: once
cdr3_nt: TGTGCCAGCTCACCAGGGAGTGGAGATACGCAGTATTTT
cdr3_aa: CASSPGSGDTQYF

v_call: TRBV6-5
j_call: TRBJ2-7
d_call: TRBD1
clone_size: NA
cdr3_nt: TGTGCCAGCAGTTACTCAGGGACAGAGTACGAGCAGTACTTC
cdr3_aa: CASSYSGTEYEQYF

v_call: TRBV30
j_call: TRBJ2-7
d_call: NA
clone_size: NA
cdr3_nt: TGTGCCTGGAGAAGGGGCAGGGGATCCTACGAGCAGTACTTC
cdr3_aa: CAWRRGRGSYEQYF

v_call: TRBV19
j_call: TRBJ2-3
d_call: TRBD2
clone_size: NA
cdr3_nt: TGTGCCAGTAGTATTATTGGACTAGCGGGAGGGAGCACAGATACGCAGTATTTT
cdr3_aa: CASSIIGLAGGSTDTQYF

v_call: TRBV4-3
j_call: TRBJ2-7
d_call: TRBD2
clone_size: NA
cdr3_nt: TGCGCCAGCAGCCAAACGGGAGGCTGGAGCGAGCAGTACTTC
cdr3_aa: CASSQTGGWSEQYF

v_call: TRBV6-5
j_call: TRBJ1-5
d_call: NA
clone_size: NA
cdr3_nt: TGTGCCAGCTCCGGCAATCAGCCCCAGCATTTT
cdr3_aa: CASSGNQPQHF

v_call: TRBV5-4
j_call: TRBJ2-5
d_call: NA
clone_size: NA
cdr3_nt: TGTGCCAGCAGCTTAGTGGAGAGCCAAGAGACCCAGTACTTC
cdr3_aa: CASSLVESQETQYF

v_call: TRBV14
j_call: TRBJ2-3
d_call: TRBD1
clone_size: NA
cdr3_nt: TGTGCCAGCACGGTAGGTATGCGGGACAGGGCCCGGTTT
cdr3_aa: CASTVGMRDRARF

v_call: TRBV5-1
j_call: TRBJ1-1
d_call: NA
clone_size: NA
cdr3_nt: TGCGCCAGCAGCTTGGGGGTTAGCGGGAACACTGAAGCTTTCTTT
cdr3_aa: CASSLGVSGNTEAFF

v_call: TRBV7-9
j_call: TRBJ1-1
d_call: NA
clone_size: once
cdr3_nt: TGTGCCAGCAGCTTCGGAGATGGGCAGGGTGGCACTGAAGCTTTCTTT
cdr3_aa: CASSFGDGQGGTEAFF

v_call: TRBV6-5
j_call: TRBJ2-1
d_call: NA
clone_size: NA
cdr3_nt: TGTGCCAGCAGGGCTTTTAGCGGCTCCTACAATGAGCAGTTCTTC
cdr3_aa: CASRAFSGSYNEQFF

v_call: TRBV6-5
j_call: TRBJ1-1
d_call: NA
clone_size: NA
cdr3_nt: TGTGCCAGCAGAGGAATGAGGGTAACTGAAGCTTTCTTT
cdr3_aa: CASRGMRVTEAFF

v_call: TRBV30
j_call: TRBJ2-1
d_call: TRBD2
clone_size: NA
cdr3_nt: TGTGCCTGGAGGGATACGCTGTCACGGGGGACTAGCGGGAGATACAATGAGCAGTTCTTC
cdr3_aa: CAWRDTLSRGTSGRYNEQFF

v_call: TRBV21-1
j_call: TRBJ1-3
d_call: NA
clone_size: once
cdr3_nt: TGTGCCAGCAGCGGAATCAGGGGGTCTGGAAACACCATATATTTT
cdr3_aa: CASSGIRGSGNTIYF

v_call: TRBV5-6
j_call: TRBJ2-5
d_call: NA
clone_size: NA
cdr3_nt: TGTGCCAGCAGTCCCCCAGGGCACGAGACCCAGTACTTC
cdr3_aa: CASSPPGHETQYF

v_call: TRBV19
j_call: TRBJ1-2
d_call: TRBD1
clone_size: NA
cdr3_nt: TGTGCCAGTAGGGGGGACAGTTCTTTCTATGGCTACACCTTC
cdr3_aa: CASRGDSSFYGYTF

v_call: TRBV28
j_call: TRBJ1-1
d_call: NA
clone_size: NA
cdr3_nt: TGTGCCAGCAGTTTATTTGGCCCGGAGTCCACTGAAGCTTTCTTT
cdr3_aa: CASSLFGPESTEAFF

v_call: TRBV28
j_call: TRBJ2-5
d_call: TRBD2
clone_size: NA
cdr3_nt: TGTGCCAGCAGTAAAGGACTAGCGGGGACACAAGAGACCCAGTACTTC
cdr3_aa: CASSKGLAGTQETQYF

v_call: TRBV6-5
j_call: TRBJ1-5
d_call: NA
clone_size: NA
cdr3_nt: TGTGCCAGCAGTCCAGCTTCGTGGGCCGGTCAGCCCCAGCATTTT
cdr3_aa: CASSPASWAGQPQHF

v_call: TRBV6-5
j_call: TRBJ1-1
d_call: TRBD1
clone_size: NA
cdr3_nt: TGTGCCAGCAGTTCCCCCACAGGGGGCGGTACTGAAGCTTTCTTT
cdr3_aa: CASSSPTGGGTEAFF

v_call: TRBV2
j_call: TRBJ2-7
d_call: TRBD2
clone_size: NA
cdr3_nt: TGTGCCAGCAGGGGACTAGCGGGAGGTCCCTACGAGCAGTACTTC
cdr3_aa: CASRGLAGGPYEQYF

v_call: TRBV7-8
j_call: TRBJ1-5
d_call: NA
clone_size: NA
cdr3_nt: TGTGCCAGCAGCCCTCTGGTTGCGGGAGATGGACAGCCCCAGCATTTT
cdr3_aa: CASSPLVAGDGQPQHF

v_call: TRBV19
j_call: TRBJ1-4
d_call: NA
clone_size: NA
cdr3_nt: TGTGCCAGTAGAAAACCCGAAGGGGCTAATGAAAAACTGTTTTTT
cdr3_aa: CASRKPEGANEKLFF

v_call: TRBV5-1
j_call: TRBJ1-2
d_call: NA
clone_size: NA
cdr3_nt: TGCGCCAGCAGCACATCGACAGAGGATTATGGCTACACCTTC
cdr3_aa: CASSTSTEDYGYTF

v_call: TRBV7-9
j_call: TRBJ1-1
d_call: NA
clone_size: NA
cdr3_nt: TGTGCCAGCAGCTTAGTGGTAGTTGGTGAAGCTTTCTTT
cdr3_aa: CASSLVVVGEAFF

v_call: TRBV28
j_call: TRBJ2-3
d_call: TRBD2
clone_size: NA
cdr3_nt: TGTGCCAGCAGTCCTACAGCTAGCGGGAGGTCAGATACGCAGTATTTT
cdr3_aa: CASSPTASGRSDTQYF

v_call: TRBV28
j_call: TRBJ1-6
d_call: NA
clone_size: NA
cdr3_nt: TGTGCCCTAAGGGGGGGGGCCCCTTCACCCCTCCACTTT
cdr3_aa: CALRGGAPSPLHF

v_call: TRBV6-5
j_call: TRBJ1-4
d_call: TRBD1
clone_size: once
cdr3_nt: TGTGCCAGCAGTTATGAGATCGGGACAGTGGGGGAAAAACTGTTTTTT
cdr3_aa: CASSYEIGTVGEKLFF

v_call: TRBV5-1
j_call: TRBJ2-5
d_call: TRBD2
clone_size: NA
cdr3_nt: TGCGCCAGCAGTTCCACTAGCGGTCGCCAAGAGACCCAGTACTTC
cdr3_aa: CASSSTSGRQETQYF

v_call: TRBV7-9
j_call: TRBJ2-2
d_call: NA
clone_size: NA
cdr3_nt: TGTGCCAGCAGCCCGGACAGGAACACCGGGGAGCTGTTTTTT
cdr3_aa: CASSPDRNTGELFF

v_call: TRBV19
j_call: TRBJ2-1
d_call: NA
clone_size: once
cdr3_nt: TGTGCCAGTACGTTCGAGGGCGGTTATTACAATGAGCAGTTCTTC
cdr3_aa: CASTFEGGYYNEQFF

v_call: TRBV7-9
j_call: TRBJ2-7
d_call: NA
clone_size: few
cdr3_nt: TGTGCCAGCAGCTTAGTACAGGGCGGTGAAAACGAGCAGTACTTC
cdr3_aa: CASSLVQGGENEQYF

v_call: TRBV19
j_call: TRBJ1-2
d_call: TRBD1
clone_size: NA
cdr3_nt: TGTGCCAGTACCACGGGACAGGGCTATGGCTACACCTTC
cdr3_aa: CASTTGQGYGYTF

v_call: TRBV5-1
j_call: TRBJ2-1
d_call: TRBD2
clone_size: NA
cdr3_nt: TGCGCCAGCAGCCGGGGGGAGGGCCTCCGGGAGCAGTTCTTC
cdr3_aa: CASSRGEGLREQFF

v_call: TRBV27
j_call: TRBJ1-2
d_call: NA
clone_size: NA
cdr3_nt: TGTGCCAGCAGGGGAACAGGGCCCGTCTATGGCTACACCTTC
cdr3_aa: CASRGTGPVYGYTF

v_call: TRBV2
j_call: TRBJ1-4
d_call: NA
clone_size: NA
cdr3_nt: TGTGCCAGCAGTATACAACAGGGAACTAATGAAAAACTGTTTTTT
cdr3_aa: CASSIQQGTNEKLFF

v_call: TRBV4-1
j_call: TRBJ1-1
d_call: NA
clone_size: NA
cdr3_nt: TGCGCCAGCACCCCCCAAGTGGGGCGCACTGAAGCTTTCTTT
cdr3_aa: CASTPQVGRTEAFF

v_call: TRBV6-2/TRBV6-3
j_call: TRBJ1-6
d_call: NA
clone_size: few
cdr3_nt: TGTGCCAGCAGTTACTCAATCCAGGGCGATTCACCCCTCCACTTT
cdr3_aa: CASSYSIQGDSPLHF

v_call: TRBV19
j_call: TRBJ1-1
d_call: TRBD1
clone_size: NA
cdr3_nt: TGTGCCAGTAGCCAGGGGGCGTTGGGCACTGAAGCTTTCTTT
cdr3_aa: CASSQGALGTEAFF

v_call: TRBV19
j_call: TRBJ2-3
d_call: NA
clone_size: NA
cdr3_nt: TGTGCCAGTAGTATGGGTCTAGTCAGCACAGATACGCAGTATTTT
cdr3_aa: CASSMGLVSTDTQYF

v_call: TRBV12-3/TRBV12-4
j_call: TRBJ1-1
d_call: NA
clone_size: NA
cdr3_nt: TGTGCCAGTTTCTACGGAGGAACGGCTGAAGCTTTCTTT
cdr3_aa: CASFYGGTAEAFF

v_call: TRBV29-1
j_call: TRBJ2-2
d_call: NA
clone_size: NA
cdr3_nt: TGCAGCGCCAGCACGGGGGGCTTAAACACCGGGGAGCTGTTTTTT
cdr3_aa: CSASTGGLNTGELFF

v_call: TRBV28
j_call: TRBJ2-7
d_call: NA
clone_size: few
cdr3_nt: TGTGCCAGCAGGGCCACTACGAAGATCTCCTACGAGCAGTACTTC
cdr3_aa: CASRATTKISYEQYF

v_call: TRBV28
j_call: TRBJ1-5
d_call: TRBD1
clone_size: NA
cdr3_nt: TGTGCCAGCAGTACCGGACAGGGCTTTCAGCCCCAGCATTTT
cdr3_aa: CASSTGQGFQPQHF

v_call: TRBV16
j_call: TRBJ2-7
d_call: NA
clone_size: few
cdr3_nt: TGTGCCAGCAGCCAAAACCGGGTTCCACCTGCCTACGAGCAGTACTTC
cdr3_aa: CASSQNRVPPAYEQYF

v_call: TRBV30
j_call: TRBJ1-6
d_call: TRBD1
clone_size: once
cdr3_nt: TGTGCCTGGAGTGGGGCAGGGGGGCTCAATTCACCCCTCCACTTT
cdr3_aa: CAWSGAGGLNSPLHF

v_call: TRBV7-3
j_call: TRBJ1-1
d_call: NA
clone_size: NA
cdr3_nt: TGTGCCAGCAGCCTACAGGGGAACACTGAAGCTTTCTTT
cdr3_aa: CASSLQGNTEAFF

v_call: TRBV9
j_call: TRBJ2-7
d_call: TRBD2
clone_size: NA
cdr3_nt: TGTGCCAGCAGCCCCCAGGCTAGCGGGAGACTTGCCTACGAGCAGTACTTC
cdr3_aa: CASSPQASGRLAYEQYF

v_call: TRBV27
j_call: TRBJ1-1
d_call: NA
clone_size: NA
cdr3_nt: TGTGCCAGCAGTTTAGACCGGGTGACTGAAGCTTTCTTT
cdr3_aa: CASSLDRVTEAFF

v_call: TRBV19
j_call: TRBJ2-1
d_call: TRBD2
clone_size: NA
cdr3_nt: TGTGCCAGTAGAAAATTAGCGGGAGTTAACAATGAGCAGTTCTTC
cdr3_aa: CASRKLAGVNNEQFF

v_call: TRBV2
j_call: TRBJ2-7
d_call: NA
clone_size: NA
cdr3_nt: TGTGCCAGCAGCTCCACTAGCTACGAGCAGTACTTC
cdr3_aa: CASSSTSYEQYF